Listed below are T cell receptor beta chains from one sample, sequenced in a study of blood T cell repertoires in COVID-19. The repertoire was sequenced with immunoSEQ multiplex PCR; TCRdb's copy has only in-frame clones and lacks some. The sample shows fewer than 350,000 clones, approximately 85% of them seen only once. The sequencing sample was made of peripheral blood. All receptors derive from a human donor in a cohort sampled during active COVID-19. CDR3s include the opening cysteine and the closing phenylalanine or tryptophan. D genes are given only for firm matches. Clone size is stated in some rows and not others, as once, few, many or a class when expanded.

d_call cdr3_length j_call v_call clone_size cdr3_aa cdr3_nt
TRBD1 14 TRBJ2-3 TRBV19 - CASSTLDRGNTQYF TGTGCCAGTAGTACCCTAGACAGGGGAAATACGCAGTATTTT
- 14 TRBJ2-3 TRBV27 once CASSLRDHTDTQYF TGTGCCAGCAGTCTCAGGGATCACACAGATACGCAGTATTTT
TRBD1 16 TRBJ1-5 TRBV10-3 - CAISESKGQGIQPQHF TGTGCCATCAGTGAGTCTAAAGGACAGGGAATTCAGCCCCAGCATTTT
- 16 TRBJ2-3 TRBV18 - CASSPQRDLVTDTQYF TGTGCCAGCTCACCACAAAGAGACTTGGTCACAGATACGCAGTATTTT
- 14 TRBJ1-3 TRBV30 - CAWSDSYSGNTIYF TGTGCCTGGAGTGACAGTTACTCTGGAAACACCATATATTTT
- 13 TRBJ1-2 TRBV6-5 - CASSLQFNYGYTF TGTGCCAGCAGCTTACAGTTTAACTATGGCTACACCTTC
- 16 TRBJ2-1 TRBV7-9 - CASTGSSGPSYNEQFF TGTGCCAGCACCGGAAGTAGCGGACCCTCCTACAATGAGCAGTTCTTC
- 17 TRBJ1-1 TRBV7-3 - CASSLKSVGGSYTEAFF TGTGCCAGCAGCTTAAAGAGCGTGGGGGGAAGTTACACTGAAGCTTTCTTT
TRBD1 20 TRBJ1-2 TRBV4-1 - CASSQKPPPGQGALNYGYTF TGCGCCAGCAGCCAAAAGCCACCTCCGGGACAGGGGGCGTTAAATTATGGCTACACCTTC
TRBD1 16 TRBJ1-2 TRBV7-2 - CASSLVGTGGGYGYTF TGTGCCAGCAGCTTAGTTGGGACAGGGGGTGGCTATGGCTACACCTTC
TRBD1 14 TRBJ1-1 TRBV19 - CASSMGQQNTEAFF TGTGCCAGTAGTATGGGACAGCAGAACACTGAAGCTTTCTTT
TRBD2 12 TRBJ2-1 TRBV5-3 - CARSLLGGEQFF TGTGCCAGAAGCTTGCTGGGAGGGGAGCAGTTCTTC
- 15 TRBJ1-2 TRBV5-6 - CASSLAGQLTYGYTF TGTGCCAGCAGCTTGGCAGGGCAGCTGACCTATGGCTACACCTTC
- 15 TRBJ1-4 TRBV3-1/TRBV3-2 - CASSPGMVPGEKLFF TGTGCCAGCAGCCCGGGGATGGTCCCCGGGGAAAAACTGTTTTTT
- 16 TRBJ2-1 TRBV7-2 - CASSLAPSASYNEQFF TGTGCCAGCAGCCTAGCCCCTAGCGCCTCCTACAATGAGCAGTTCTTC
- 12 TRBJ2-7 TRBV12-3/TRBV12-4 once CASSKGTHEQYF TGTGCCAGCAGTAAAGGGACTCACGAGCAGTACTTC
TRBD1 13 TRBJ1-2 TRBV3-1/TRBV3-2 - CASSRGQNYGYTF TGTGCCAGCAGCCGGGGACAGAACTATGGCTACACCTTC
TRBD1 15 TRBJ2-7 TRBV27 - CASSPGTGKFSEQYF TGTGCCAGCAGTCCGGGGACAGGGAAGTTTAGCGAGCAGTACTTC
- 15 TRBJ1-3 TRBV19 - CASRIQTVPGNTIYF TGTGCCAGTAGGATCCAGACAGTTCCTGGAAACACCATATATTTT
- 14 TRBJ1-1 TRBV11-2 few CASSLDGGGTEAFF TGTGCCAGCAGCTTAGATGGGGGGGGCACTGAAGCTTTCTTT
- 16 TRBJ2-3 TRBV9 - CASSPRRLAGTDTQYF TGTGCCAGCAGCCCCCGACGACTCGCAGGCACAGATACGCAGTATTTT
- 13 TRBJ1-2 TRBV6-4 - CASIIGTEYGYTF TGTGCCAGCATTATTGGCACAGAGTATGGCTACACCTTC
- 13 TRBJ2-1 TRBV19 - CASSLQGYDEQFF TGTGCCAGTAGCCTTCAGGGCTATGATGAGCAGTTCTTC
TRBD1 15 TRBJ1-2 TRBV2 - CASTGLDRGHYGYTF TGTGCCAGCACAGGCCTAGACAGGGGCCACTATGGCTACACCTTC
TRBD1 15 TRBJ1-2 TRBV5-1 once CASSRVRQGAVGYTF TGCGCCAGCAGTCGAGTGCGGCAGGGGGCCGTTGGCTACACCTTC
TRBD1 13 TRBJ1-2 TRBV24-1 - CATSDLGDSRYTF TGTGCCACCAGTGATTTGGGGGACAGCCGCTACACCTTC
- 15 TRBJ2-1 TRBV6-4 - CASSWTASSYNEQFF TGTGCCAGCAGTTGGACAGCGAGCTCCTACAATGAGCAGTTCTTC
- 15 TRBJ2-1 TRBV7-9 - CASSLGGISYNEQFF TGTGCCAGCAGCTTAGGAGGGATATCCTACAATGAGCAGTTCTTC
- 15 TRBJ2-7 TRBV4-1 few CASSQDDNFYYEQYF TGCGCCAGCAGCCAAGACGATAACTTCTACTACGAGCAGTACTTC
- 13 TRBJ1-2 TRBV7-9 - CASSLVVGAGYTF TGTGCCAGCAGCTTAGTAGTGGGGGCCGGCTACACCTTC
TRBD2 19 TRBJ2-3 TRBV3-1/TRBV3-2 - CASSHSGLAGGIQQIAQYF TGTGCCAGCAGCCACTCCGGACTAGCGGGGGGAATACAACAGATTGCGCAGTATTTT
TRBD1 16 TRBJ2-1 TRBV19 - CASSFPPGQSQNEQFF TGTGCCAGTAGTTTCCCGCCGGGACAGTCACAAAATGAGCAGTTCTTC
- 13 TRBJ2-3 TRBV12-3/TRBV12-4 - CASSLNEADTQYF TGTGCCAGCAGTTTAAACGAGGCAGATACGCAGTATTTT
- 17 TRBJ1-5 TRBV5-6 - CASSAGWGRYSNQPQHF TGTGCCAGCAGCGCCGGGTGGGGGAGGTATAGCAATCAGCCCCAGCATTTT
- 14 TRBJ1-4 TRBV7-9 - CASSSLRADEKLFF TGTGCCAGCAGCTCTTTGAGGGCTGATGAAAAACTGTTTTTT
- 15 TRBJ1-2 TRBV4-1 - CASSQAYSRLYGYTF TGCGCCAGCAGCCAAGCCTATTCTAGGCTATATGGCTACACCTTC
- 16 TRBJ1-4 TRBV19 - CASSEAGGRANEKLFF TGTGCCAGTAGTGAAGCCGGGGGGAGAGCTAATGAAAAACTGTTTTTT
TRBD2 16 TRBJ2-3 TRBV12-5 - CASGSPSGVNTDTQYF TGTGCTAGTGGTTCCCCGAGCGGGGTGAACACAGATACGCAGTATTTT
- 12 TRBJ2-5 TRBV12-5 - CASGQRGETQYF TGTGCTAGTGGCCAAAGGGGAGAGACCCAGTACTTC
- 12 TRBJ1-4 TRBV30 - CAWSPTNEKLFF TGTGCCTGGAGCCCTACTAATGAAAAACTGTTTTTT
TRBD1 18 TRBJ2-2 TRBV7-2 many CASSLAPVTGANTGELFF TGTGCCAGCAGCTTAGCCCCCGTGACAGGGGCAAACACCGGGGAGCTGTTTTTT
- 14 TRBJ1-2 TRBV13 - CASSLEGPGFGYTF TGTGCCAGCAGCTTAGAGGGTCCGGGGTTTGGCTACACCTTC
- 12 TRBJ2-7 TRBV3-1/TRBV3-2 - CASSQADWEQYF TGTGCCAGCAGCCAAGCTGACTGGGAGCAGTACTTC
TRBD2 18 TRBJ2-5 TRBV7-2 - CASSLGLAGGMGQETQYF TGTGCCAGCAGCTTGGGACTAGCGGGGGGGATGGGTCAAGAGACCCAGTACTTC
TRBD2 17 TRBJ2-7 TRBV24-1 - CATSDPHRGLAGDEQYF TGTGCCACCAGTGATCCCCACCGGGGGCTAGCGGGTGACGAGCAGTACTTC
- 13 TRBJ1-2 TRBV19 few CASSTTGPYGYTF TGTGCCAGTAGTACGACAGGTCCGTATGGCTACACCTTC
TRBD1 17 TRBJ2-1 TRBV10-1 - CASSQERGGDFGNEQFF TGCGCCAGCAGCCAAGAAAGAGGGGGCGATTTTGGGAATGAGCAGTTCTTC
TRBD1 15 TRBJ1-1 TRBV4-1 many CASSQAGGRRTEAFF TGCGCCAGCAGCCAGGCAGGGGGCCGAAGGACTGAAGCTTTCTTT
- 18 TRBJ2-7 TRBV7-8 - CASSFTLRPPGVKGEQYF TGTGCCAGCAGCTTTACTCTCCGCCCCCCGGGTGTAAAAGGCGAGCAGTACTTC
TRBD2 15 TRBJ2-3 TRBV6-5 - CASTSSGGRADTQYF TGTGCCAGCACCTCGAGCGGGGGCCGGGCAGATACGCAGTATTTT
TRBD1 16 TRBJ1-2 TRBV6-5 - CASSYSKMTGEDGYTF TGTGCCAGCAGTTACTCTAAAATGACAGGGGAAGATGGCTACACCTTC
- 13 TRBJ1-1 TRBV19 - CASSISLNTEAFF TGTGCCAGTAGTATTAGCCTGAACACTGAAGCTTTCTTT
- 11 TRBJ1-1 TRBV10-3 - CAISESRVAFF TGTGCCATCAGTGAGTCGAGGGTGGCTTTCTTT
TRBD1 13 TRBJ1-2 TRBV5-1 few CASSLAQGGGYTF TGCGCCAGCAGCTTGGCACAGGGGGGTGGCTACACCTTC